These 27 T cell receptor beta chains share one sample of origin, sequenced in a study of blood T cell repertoires in COVID-19. Sequencing was performed with immunoSEQ multiplex PCR; in TCRdb, only in-frame clones are kept and a portion is missing. The sample has under 200,000 clones, 80% seen once; the top ten hold approximately 3.6%. The sequencing input was PBMCs or T cells enriched from blood (not recorded which). All receptors come from a woman between 55 and 75 years old who had recovered from COVID-19.

This chain links TRBV6-5 with TRBJ1-6, with D unresolved. Looked up from germline, CDR1 is MNHEY and CDR2 is SVGAGI. Trimming took off 11 bases at V and 3 bases at J, with 11 bases between the two ends. The CDR3 totals 13 residues. This CDR3 is CASQEGYNSPLHF. CDR3 nucleotides: TGTGCCTCCCAGGAGGGCTATAATTCACCCCTCCACTTT.

The V call is TRBV2, the J call TRBJ2-2; D is possibly TRBD1 (6 bases). The CDR3 covers 14 residues. Germline CDR1 and CDR2: SNHLY and FYNNEI. With 9 bases removed from V and 2 bases from J, the gap between germline ends came to 13 bases. The CDR3 DNA is TGTGCCAGTCTCCGGGACACAAACACCGGGGAGCTGTTTTTT. Its protein product is CASLRDTNTGELFF.

V is TRBV30 and J is TRBJ2-1, with 9 bases matching TRBD2. The V segment lost 3 bases and the J segment 9 bases; nucleotides outside the gene matches: 15. This CDR3 has 16 residues. Germline CDR1 is GTSNPN and CDR2 is SVGIG (reference sequence). As DNA, the CDR3 is TGTGCCTGGAGCGACTCGCTAGCGGGGTCCAGGGGTGAGCAGTTCTTC. Translated: CAWSDSLAGSRGEQFF.

The genes are TRBV6-5 and TRBJ2-5; a weak D match, TRBD1 (6 bases). Germline V lookup: CDR1 MNHEY, CDR2 SVGAGI. Trimming took 0 bases from V and 1 from J, leaving 9 bases between them. There are 15 residues in the CDR3. In DNA, the CDR3 is TGTGCCAGCAGTTACTCAGGCAGGGGCCAAGAGACCCAGTACTTC. Translated, it gives CASSYSGRGQETQYF.

This chain uses TRBV19 with TRBJ2-2; D remains unclear. Germline loops: CDR1 LNHDA, CDR2 SQIVND (reference sequence). This CDR3 spans 14 amino acids. The ends were cut back, 8 bases at V and 1 base at J, with 11 bases in the middle. CDR3 amino acids: CASYGQRNTGELFF. The CDR3 DNA is TGTGCCAGTTATGGGCAAAGGAACACCGGGGAGCTGTTTTTT.

The genes are TRBV29-1 and TRBJ2-5; D might be TRBD1 (6 bases). The CDR3 is 14 residues long. V was cut by 4 bases and J by 4 bases, with 16 bases left in between. Germline loops: CDR1 SQVTM, CDR2 ANQGSEA. CDR3 bases: TGCAGCGTTGCCGATACCGGGACAACAGAGACCCAGTACTTC. Translation: CSVADTGTTETQYF.

The chain has TRBV19 and TRBJ1-1, with TRBD1 as a possible D gene (6 bases). With 6 bases removed from V and 7 bases from J, the gap between germline ends came to 12 bases. Germline CDR1 LNHDA, CDR2 SQIVND (reference sequence). This CDR3 is 12 amino acids long. CDR3 loop: CASSPQGNEAFF. The CDR3 nucleotides are TGTGCCAGTAGCCCTCAGGGGAATGAAGCTTTCTTT.

This clone showed up just once. The chain recombines TRBV6-6 with TRBJ1-1, with D tentatively TRBD1 (6 bases). V lost 6 bases and J 4 bases, leaving 12 bases between the germline ends. The CDR3 runs 13 residues. Germline V CDR1 and CDR2: MNHNY, SVGAGI (reference sequence). The CDR3 spells CASRFTGTTEAFF. The CDR3 DNA reads as TGTGCCAGCAGATTTACAGGGACCACTGAAGCTTTCTTT.

The chain uses TRBV6-5 and TRBJ2-7; 7 bases agree with TRBD1. The CDR3 spans 15 residues. Looked up from germline, CDR1 is MNHEY and CDR2 is SVGAGI. Trimming removed 1 base from V and 5 bases from J; junction bases left unmatched: 8. As DNA, the CDR3 is TGTGCCAGCAGTTACTGGGGAGACAGGGTCCACGAGCAGTACTTC. Translated, it gives CASSYWGDRVHEQYF.

V usage is TRBV6-4 and J usage is TRBJ1-1, with 8 bases lining up with TRBD1. The CDR3 consists of 14 residues. The trim removed 3 bases at V and 5 bases at J, leaving 5 bases unmatched. Germline values: CDR1 MRHNA, CDR2 SNTAGT. The CDR3 DNA reads TGTGCCAGCAGTGAAGACAGGGGAAAAACTGAAGCTTTCTTT. This sequence encodes CASSEDRGKTEAFF.

The chain couples TRBV6-2 or TRBV6-3 to TRBJ2-5, with a weak D call TRBD2 (6 bases). Trimming cost V 2 bases and J 4 bases, with 17 bases left between them. Per germline, CDR1 MNHEY and CDR2 SVGEGT. This CDR3 is built from 16 residues. The CDR3 here is CASSYISSGGTETQYF. The CDR3 DNA sequence: TGTGCCAGCAGTTACATAAGTAGCGGCGGGACAGAGACCCAGTACTTC.

The sample holds a few counts of this clone. V usage is TRBV5-4 and J usage is TRBJ2-5, with 7 bases aligning to TRBD2. V was pared by 0 bases and J by 5 bases, with 13 bases of the junction left unmatched. Germline V gene data show CDR1 as SGHNT and CDR2 as YYREEE (reference sequence). The CDR3 loop spans 17 amino acids. The CDR3 sequence: CASSLAAGEPHAETQYF. CDR3 nucleotide sequence: TGTGCCAGCAGCTTGGCCGCGGGGGAGCCCCATGCGGAGACCCAGTACTTC.

Only one count was recorded for this clone. The chain employs TRBV29-1 and TRBJ1-3, with D possibly matching TRBD1 (5 bases). The CDR3 covers 14 residues. CDR1 and CDR2 from the germline V gene are SQVTM and ANQGSEA. V gave up 8 bases and J gave up 4 bases, with 18 bases separating them. The CDR3 is CSLGEAMGGNTIYF. CDR3 nucleotides: TGCAGCCTGGGGGAGGCGATGGGGGGAAACACCATATATTTT.

The V and J genes are TRBV18 and TRBJ1-3; tentative D call: TRBD1 (5 bases). V gave up 2 bases and J gave up 0 bases, with 8 bases separating them. This CDR3 is built from 15 residues. CDR1 KGHSH and CDR2 LQKENI come from the germline V gene. The CDR3 reads CASSPGARSGNTIYF. The DNA for the CDR3 is TGTGCCAGCTCACCAGGGGCCCGCTCTGGAAACACCATATATTTT.

This clone appeared a single time. This chain connects TRBV10-2 to TRBJ2-1; 10 nucleotides align to TRBD2. There are 16 residues in the CDR3. After removal of 2 bases from V and 3 bases from J, the junction contained 4 bases not matched to a gene. CDR1 and CDR2 (germline): WSHSY, SAAADI. The CDR3 sequence is CASSEVQRGGYNEQFF. The CDR3 DNA reads as TGCGCCAGCAGTGAGGTGCAGCGGGGGGGCTACAATGAGCAGTTCTTC.

J is TRBJ2-3 and V is TRBV24-1; D is unclear. CDR1 is KGHDR, CDR2 SFDVKD, per germline. CDR3 length: 15 residues. V lost 3 bases, J lost 6 bases, and 15 bases lay in between. The CDR3 DNA is TGTGCCACCAGTGATCCCTGGGCCCCTCAGGATACGCAGTATTTT. Translation: CATSDPWAPQDTQYF.

This clone has only one observation. CDR3 nucleotides: TGTGCCAGCAGGCCCCCAGGCGTCCCTAATTCACCCCTCCACTTT. Amino acid sequence: CASRPPGVPNSPLHF. This chain links TRBV25-1 with TRBJ1-6; no firm D call. This CDR3 spans 15 amino acids. Germline-derived CDR1 and CDR2 are MGHDK and SYGVNS. The V gene lost 6 bases and the J gene lost 6 bases, with 15 bases spanning the gap.

The chain recombines TRBV6-1 with TRBJ1-2; a weak D match, TRBD1 (6 bases). With 3 bases removed from V and 5 bases from J, the gap between germline ends came to 16 bases. The length of the CDR3 is 15 residues. Germline values: CDR1 MNHNS, CDR2 SASEGT. The CDR3 sequence: CASSETRGVWYGYTF. The CDR3 DNA is TGTGCCAGCAGTGAGACCAGGGGAGTTTGGTATGGCTACACCTTC.

The chain has TRBV19 and TRBJ1-1; D is perhaps TRBD1 (6 bases). This CDR3 region has 14 residues. The germline V gene encodes CDR1 LNHDA and CDR2 SQIVND (reference sequence). Between the trimmed V and J ends, which lost 8 bases and 1 base, there was a span of 14 bases. CDR3 sequence reads: CASSLGGKNTEAFF. The CDR3 nucleotides read TGTGCCAGTTCCCTAGGGGGAAAGAACACTGAAGCTTTCTTT.

The rearrangement uses TRBV7-9 and TRBJ2-7, with 11 bases identical to TRBD1. This CDR3 has 15 residues. V lost 3 bases, J lost 4 bases, and 5 bases stayed unmatched. Germline V gene data show CDR1 as SEHNR and CDR2 as FQNEAQ (reference sequence). The CDR3 sequence: CASSLKGTGGYEQYF. In DNA form, the CDR3 reads TGTGCCAGCAGCTTGAAAGGGACAGGGGGGTACGAGCAGTACTTC.

Only one count was recorded for this clone. The V gene is TRBV5-4, the J gene TRBJ2-3; D may be TRBD1 (6 bases). Germline V CDR1 and CDR2: SGHNT, YYREEE (reference sequence). The CDR3 spans 16 residues. The V gene lost 2 bases and the J gene lost 0 bases, with 13 bases spanning the gap. The CDR3 sequence: CASSLGPGASTDTQYF. The CDR3, as DNA: TGTGCCAGCAGCTTAGGACCAGGGGCTAGCACAGATACGCAGTATTTT.

J is TRBJ2-7 and V is TRBV5-5; 7 bases match TRBD1. This CDR3 is 13 amino acids long. V shed 4 bases, J shed 5 bases, and the junction held 6 bases outside the gene matches. Germline CDR1 reads SGHKS; CDR2 reads YYEKEE (reference sequence). CDR3 residues: CASSHRGSDEQYF. DNA for the CDR3: TGTGCCAGCAGCCACAGGGGTTCCGACGAGCAGTACTTC.

The gene calls are TRBV6-1 and TRBJ2-3; perhaps TRBD2 as D (7 bases). With 2 bases removed from V and 2 bases from J, the gap between germline ends came to 14 bases. The length of the CDR3 is 16 residues. The germline V gene encodes CDR1 MNHNS and CDR2 SASEGT. The CDR3 reads CASSEYRGAITDTQYF. CDR3 DNA: TGTGCCAGCAGTGAATACCGGGGGGCCATCACAGATACGCAGTATTTT.

The rearrangement uses TRBV11-2 and TRBJ2-3; D remains ambiguous. This CDR3 is built from 18 residues. The germline V gene encodes CDR1 SGHAT and CDR2 FQNNGV. V was trimmed by 2 bases and J by 4 bases, leaving 22 bases between them. CDR3 protein: CASSLLKLTAAVPDTQYF. CDR3 nucleotides: TGTGCCAGCAGCTTACTTAAGTTGACGGCGGCCGTCCCAGATACGCAGTATTTT.

The chain joins TRBV5-4 to TRBJ2-7; 7 nucleotides line up with TRBD2. The CDR3 extends over 15 amino acids. Looked up from germline, CDR1 is SGHNT and CDR2 is YYREEE (reference sequence). Trimming removed 4 bases from V and 1 base from J; junction bases left unmatched: 8. CDR3: CASSGGVAGSYEQYF. The CDR3 region has the DNA TGTGCCAGCAGCGGCGGGGTAGCGGGTTCCTACGAGCAGTACTTC.

This clone appeared a few times. The chain couples TRBV24-1 to TRBJ1-6; tentative D call: TRBD1 (5 bases). Germline V gene sequence: CDR1 KGHDR, CDR2 SFDVKD. Between the trimmed V and J ends, which lost 7 bases and 7 bases, there was a span of 13 bases. The CDR3 is 14 amino acids. The chain's CDR3 is CATSLGRENSPLHF. As DNA, the CDR3 is TGTGCCACCAGCCTAGGCAGGGAAAATTCACCCCTCCACTTT.

The chain has TRBV14 and TRBJ2-7; TRBD1 is a possible D gene (6 bases). Germline assignment: CDR1 SGHDN and CDR2 FVKESK. V lost 4 bases and J 2 bases, leaving 18 bases between the germline ends. This CDR3 spans 16 amino acids. CDR3 DNA: TGTGCCAGCAGCCCCGGACAGTTTAAGGGGGCCTACGAGCAGTACTTC. Protein product: CASSPGQFKGAYEQYF.